The 2 T cell receptor beta chains below all came from one sample that was sequenced in a study of ipilimumab plus nivolumab after autologous stem cell transplantation. This table comes from immunoSEQ multiplex PCR, and its TCRdb copy is limited to in-frame clones, with some not included. Of tens of thousands of clones listed, more than 85% are singletons. The sample in question was PBMCs, obtained in a trial of ipilimumab plus nivolumab as post-transplant consolidation. The receptor set was obtained from a male donor with multiple myeloma.

V and J are TRBV20-1 and TRBJ2-7, with TRBD2 matching over 7 bases. The V gene's germline CDR1 is DFQATT and CDR2 SNEGSKA (reference sequence). After removal of 3 bases from V and 5 bases from J, the junction contained 1 base not matched to a gene. The CDR3 has 11 amino acids. The CDR3 spells CSASGGNEQYF. The CDR3 DNA sequence: TGCAGTGCTAGCGGGGGGAACGAGCAGTACTTC.

The gene calls are TRBV19 and TRBJ2-3, with a tentative D call TRBD2 (6 bases). This CDR3 has 14 residues. Trimming pared 1 base from V and 1 base from J, leaving 6 bases between. Germline-derived CDR1 and CDR2 are LNHDA and SQIVND (reference sequence). Here the CDR3 DNA reads TGTGCCAGTAGTATAGCGGGGGGCACAGATACGCAGTATTTT. Its translation is CASSIAGGTDTQYF.